This passage covers 25 T cell receptor beta chains from one sample sequenced in a study of radiotherapy plus CTLA-4 blockade in lung cancer (dated by TCRdb to between 2018 and 2020). The library was built by means of the immunoSEQ multiplex PCR assay. This is the immuneACCESS table as TCRdb keeps it, with only in-frame sequences that have V and J called. A part of the clones is gone; compared with another copy, unresolved V genes explain less than half, and the rest is unexplained. The sample contains around 86,000 clones, around 83% of them found a single time. The ten largest clones add up to 0.82% of the sample. Sequenced material: peripheral blood, taken from a patient treated with radiotherapy plus ipilimumab. These TCRs come from a human donor with non-small cell lung cancer who had stable disease on radiotherapy plus ipilimumab.

This rearrangement joins TRBV7-2 to TRBJ2-1; 12 bases are a match to TRBD2. The CDR3 length is 16 residues. Germline trimming cut 5 bases from V and 9 bases from J; bases unmatched to any gene: 11. Germline lookup yields CDR1 SGHTA and CDR2 FQGNSA. The DNA of the CDR3 is TGTGCCAGCAGCCCACCTAGCGGGAGGGCCACGGGTGAGCAGTTCTTC. Encoded protein: CASSPPSGRATGEQFF.

This clone has a single count. The J gene is TRBJ1-1, the V gene TRBV7-8; D is ambiguous. The CDR3 is 13 residues long. Trimming pared 1 base from V and 8 bases from J, leaving 11 bases between. Germline CDR1 reads SGHVS; CDR2 reads FQNEAQ. CDR3 in amino acids: CASSLVSPEEAFF. CDR3 DNA sequence: TGTGCCAGCAGCTTAGTATCCCCCGAGGAAGCTTTCTTT.

J is TRBJ2-5 and V is TRBV11-1; D remains unclear. Germline V lookup: CDR1 SGHAT, CDR2 FQDESV (reference sequence). The length of the CDR3 is 14 residues. V was shortened by 5 bases and J by 0 bases, with 10 bases between the two germline ends. The DNA of the CDR3 is TGTGCCAGCAGCGTGTACCGGGACCAAGAGACCCAGTACTTC. It codes for CASSVYRDQETQYF.

This clone turned up a few times. V usage is TRBV28 and J usage is TRBJ2-7, with D perhaps TRBD1 (5 bases). The germline V gene has CDR1 MDHEN and CDR2 SYDVKM. With 6 bases removed from V and 2 bases from J, the gap between germline ends came to 14 bases. This CDR3 is built from 14 residues. In DNA form, the CDR3 reads TGTGCCAGCAGCTTGGGCAGGGTTCCCTACGAGCAGTACTTC. Translation: CASSLGRVPYEQYF.

This clone occurred a few times. This chain joins TRBV6-5 and TRBJ2-7, with 14 bases fitting TRBD2. V was clipped by 10 bases and J by 7 bases; unmatched bases: 6. CDR1 and CDR2 from the germline V gene are MNHEY and SVGAGI. The CDR3 spans 13 residues. The CDR3 reads CATRLAGGGEQYF. CDR3 DNA: TGTGCCACCAGACTAGCGGGAGGGGGAGAGCAGTACTTC.

This CDR3 reads CASSLFGADEQFF. The CDR3 coding sequence is TGTGCCAGCAGCTTATTTGGCGCCGATGAGCAGTTCTTC. The chain combines TRBV7-2 with TRBJ2-1, with D hard to call. This CDR3 is built from 13 residues. Trimming left V 2 bases short and J 8 bases short, with 10 bases between. From germline, CDR1 is SGHTA and CDR2 FQGNSA.

This clone was seen just once. The chain recombines TRBV7-9 with TRBJ1-6, with no clear D. In germline, CDR1 is SEHNR, CDR2 FQNEAQ (reference sequence). V shed 0 bases and J shed 7 bases, with 16 bases lying between them. The CDR3 runs to 17 residues. CDR3 DNA sequence: TGTGCCAGCAGCTTAGCGGAGTACGGGCGGGAAAATTCACCCCTCCACTTT. Its translation: CASSLAEYGRENSPLHF.

This chain uses TRBV6-1 with TRBJ1-1; D is uncertain. Germline CDR1 is MNHNS and CDR2 is SASEGT. V lost 6 bases and J lost 4, with 9 bases in between. This CDR3 has 12 amino acids. CDR3 sequence reads: CASRKTVTEAFF. The CDR3 bases are TGTGCCAGCAGGAAGACTGTCACTGAAGCTTTCTTT.

On this clone: Mismatch with germline at one junction end may stem from a read error. The sample has other DNA sequences that encode this CDR3 too. CDR3 DNA sequence: TGCGCCAGTAGCCAGCGGGACTCGTTTTACTACGAGCAGTACTTC. Translating it yields CASSQRDSFYYEQYF. The chain carries TRBV4-1 and TRBJ2-7; 7 bases align to TRBD2. Germline V lookup: CDR1 MGHRA, CDR2 YSYEKL. The CDR3 totals 15 residues.

V usage is TRBV30 and J usage is TRBJ1-6; 9 bases match TRBD1. Germline trimming cut 1 base from V and 7 bases from J; bases unmatched to any gene: 8. From germline, CDR1 is GTSNPN and CDR2 SVGIG (reference sequence). This CDR3 contains 16 residues. The CDR3 protein is CAWSDNTGGSNSPLHF. The DNA of the CDR3 is TGTGCCTGGAGTGACAATACAGGGGGCTCAAATTCACCCCTCCACTTT.

This chain joins TRBV6-1 and TRBJ2-7; perhaps TRBD1 as D (6 bases). The CDR3 runs 15 residues. CDR1 and CDR2 (germline): MNHNS, SASEGT. V shed 2 bases and J shed 1 base, with 12 bases lying between them. Here the CDR3 reads CASSESTTGSYEQYF. The CDR3 DNA is TGTGCCAGCAGTGAATCTACAACAGGGTCCTACGAGCAGTACTTC.

V gene TRBV7-3 combines with J gene TRBJ2-2; maybe TRBD2 (6 bases). Germline loops: CDR1 SGHTA, CDR2 FQGTGA. The V gene lost 1 base and the J gene lost 2 bases, with 20 bases spanning the gap. The CDR3 spans 19 residues. The CDR3 loop is CASSLISGGPTRNTGELFF. The CDR3 nucleotides are TGTGCCAGCAGCTTAATATCCGGGGGACCGACCCGCAACACCGGGGAGCTGTTTTTT.

The chain employs TRBV19 and TRBJ2-1, with D perhaps TRBD1 (7 bases). The germline CDR1 and CDR2 sequences are LNHDA and SQIVND (reference sequence). Trimming pared 5 bases from V and 4 bases from J, leaving 27 bases between. The CDR3 contains 19 residues. The CDR3 sequence is CASSPQGGAEGVAYNEQFF. In DNA form, the CDR3 reads TGTGCCAGTAGTCCGCAGGGGGGAGCCGAGGGAGTAGCTTACAATGAGCAGTTCTTC.

This clone was picked up one time. The J gene is TRBJ2-2, the V gene TRBV7-2, with D perhaps being TRBD1 or TRBD2 (5 bases each). The germline V gene encodes CDR1 SGHTA and CDR2 FQGNSA. This CDR3 contains 15 residues. V lost 5 bases and J lost 4, with 14 bases in between. The CDR3 region is CASSMDSRGTGELFF. CDR3 DNA sequence: TGTGCCAGCAGCATGGACTCTAGGGGCACCGGGGAGCTGTTTTTT. The full variable domain, with the rest looked up from reference TRBV7-2 and TRBJ2-2, is GAGVSQSPSNKVTEKGKDVELRCDPISGHTALYWYRQSLGQGLEFLIYFQGNSAPDKSGLPSDRFSAERTGGSVSTLTIQRTQQEDSAVYLCASSMDSRGTGELFFGEGSRLTVL.

This chain uses TRBV18 with TRBJ2-7; the match to TRBD2 covers 9 bases. The V and J ends lost 4 bases and 3 bases, in that order; junction bases with no gene match: 7. CDR1 is KGHSH and CDR2 is LQKENI in the germline V gene. The CDR3 is made up of 15 amino acids. This CDR3 is CASSLKAGGNYEQYF. The CDR3 region has the DNA TGTGCCAGCTCACTCAAAGCGGGAGGAAACTACGAGCAGTACTTC.

This clone has only a few counts. The chain combines TRBV29-1 with TRBJ2-7; unclear D gene. V gave up 2 bases and J gave up 4 bases, with 6 bases separating them. This CDR3 is 11 amino acids long. From germline, CDR1 is SQVTM and CDR2 ANQGSEA. CDR3 protein: CSVELSYEQYF. The CDR3 DNA sequence: TGCAGCGTTGAATTGAGTTACGAGCAGTACTTC.

The chain joins TRBV5-4 to TRBJ2-7; TRBD1 matches at 9 bases. This CDR3 spans 13 amino acids. Looked up from germline, CDR1 is SGHNT and CDR2 is YYREEE (reference sequence). Unmatched junction bases numbered 3, after V lost 4 bases and J lost 4 bases. The CDR3 region has the DNA TGTGCCAGCAGCACAGGGGGCTCGTACGAGCAGTACTTC. Residues: CASSTGGSYEQYF.

V gene TRBV7-2 combines with J gene TRBJ2-1; D not certain. The ends were cut back, 3 bases at V and 7 bases at J, with 7 bases in the middle. Germline values: CDR1 SGHTA, CDR2 FQGNSA. The CDR3 runs 12 residues. DNA for the CDR3: TGTGCCAGCAGCTTGGGCATGAATGAGCAGTTCTTC. Its protein product is CASSLGMNEQFF. The variable domain in full, with the rest retrieved from reference TRBV7-2 and TRBJ2-1, is GAGVSQSPSNKVTEKGKDVELRCDPISGHTALYWYRQSLGQGLEFLIYFQGNSAPDKSGLPSDRFSAERTGGSVSTLTIQRTQQEDSAVYLCASSLGMNEQFFGPGTRLTVL.

J is TRBJ1-2 and V is TRBV10-2, with D possibly being TRBD1 (6 bases). The CDR3 covers 14 residues. Per the germline V gene, CDR1 is WSHSY and CDR2 is SAAADI. V was cut by 0 bases and J by 8 bases, with 13 bases left in between. The CDR3 DNA sequence: TGCGCCAGCAGTGAGTCCCCGGGGGCGGGGGGCTACACCTTC. Encoded protein: CASSESPGAGGYTF.

J is TRBJ2-2 and V is TRBV5-1; 8 bases align to TRBD2. Germline lookup yields CDR1 SGHRS and CDR2 YFSETQ. V lost 4 bases and J lost 7; bases outside the gene matches: 9. The CDR3 consists of 15 residues. Here the CDR3 reads CASSPRGGQGGELFF. CDR3 DNA: TGCGCCAGCAGCCCCCGCGGGGGGCAGGGCGGGGAGCTGTTTTTT.

The chain recombines TRBV6-5 with TRBJ2-7, with 10 bases that match TRBD2. This CDR3 comprises 16 residues. Looked up from germline, CDR1 is MNHEY and CDR2 is SVGAGI. With 2 bases clipped from V and 2 bases from J, the junction kept 6 bases outside the gene matches. CDR3 region: CASSYLSGRSTYEQYF. CDR3 nucleotides: TGTGCCAGCAGTTACCTTAGCGGGAGGTCTACCTACGAGCAGTACTTC.

The chain uses TRBV5-1 and TRBJ2-7; the D is unclear. Germline assignment: CDR1 SGHRS and CDR2 YFSETQ. V was pared by 6 bases and J by 1 base, with 20 bases between. This CDR3 is built from 16 residues. In nucleotides, the CDR3 is TGCGCCAGCACCCAGGAAGGGCCCCAACGTTCCTACGAGCAGTACTTC. Residues: CASTQEGPQRSYEQYF.

The chain joins TRBV19 to TRBJ2-3; 7 bases agree with TRBD2. Germline V lookup: CDR1 LNHDA, CDR2 SQIVND (reference sequence). The ends lost 6 bases at V and 6 bases at J; junction bases unmatched: 12. The CDR3 is 15 amino acids. In DNA form, the CDR3 reads TGTGCCAGTAGCCTTCGGGATCGGACTAGGGATACGCAGTATTTT. Amino acids: CASSLRDRTRDTQYF. The full variable domain, in which reference TRBV19 and TRBJ2-3 provide the parts outside the CDR3, is DGGITQSPKYLFRKEGQNVTLSCEQNLNHDAMYWYRQDPGQGLRLIYYSQIVNDFQKGDIAEGYSVSREKKESFPLTVTSAQKNPTAFYLCASSLRDRTRDTQYFGPGTRLTVL.

V and J are TRBV28 and TRBJ2-3; TRBD2 is a possible D gene (6 bases). The CDR3 is 14 residues long. V was cut by 6 bases and J by 3 bases, with 13 bases left in between. From germline, CDR1 is MDHEN and CDR2 SYDVKM. This chain's CDR3 is CASSSDGGTDTQYF. The CDR3 region has the DNA TGTGCCAGCAGCTCTGACGGGGGTACAGATACGCAGTATTTT.

The chain employs TRBV19 and TRBJ2-2; maybe TRBD2 (5 bases). The V and J ends lost 9 bases and 5 bases respectively, with 10 bases between them. The CDR3 runs 12 residues. From germline, CDR1 is LNHDA and CDR2 SQIVND (reference sequence). Here the CDR3 reads CARTRETGELFF. The CDR3 DNA reads TGTGCCAGGACGAGGGAAACCGGGGAGCTGTTTTTT.